This entry features one T cell receptor (beta chain) sequence. Its antigen is not known. Assay execution proceeded at the deep level. Clones were sequenced by immunoSEQ multiplex PCR, and TCRdb holds only the in-frame ones, with some missing. The sample has roughly 1,800,000 clones, approximately 95% seen once. This sample was included in a study of shared clonotypes between healthy human individuals. Study as a whole: Per donor, CD8 memory used one plate, CD8 naive used two, CD4 memory used three and CD4 naive used three.

Study-level points and caveats: With few donors, the genetic and exposure-history diversity represented was limited. Of the naive CD4 clonotypes, about 5% were shared across a few donors.

CD8 cells regarded as naive lacked CD45RO, were positively chosen for CCR7, and omitted terminally differentiated effector memory CD45RA+ cells. This clonotype was sampled from a man aged 18 to 29 in good health. Sequenced material: naive CD8+ T cells sorted from blood.

For the CDR3, the DNA is TGCGCCAGCAGCTTGGGTACTAGCATTAACACCGGGGAGCTGTTTTTT. Its translation: CASSLGTSINTGELFF. The chain couples TRBV5-1 to TRBJ2-2; a weak D match, TRBD2 (6 bases). V lost 0 bases and J lost 2, with 11 bases in between. The germline gives CDR1 SGHRS, CDR2 YFSETQ. This CDR3 comprises 16 residues.